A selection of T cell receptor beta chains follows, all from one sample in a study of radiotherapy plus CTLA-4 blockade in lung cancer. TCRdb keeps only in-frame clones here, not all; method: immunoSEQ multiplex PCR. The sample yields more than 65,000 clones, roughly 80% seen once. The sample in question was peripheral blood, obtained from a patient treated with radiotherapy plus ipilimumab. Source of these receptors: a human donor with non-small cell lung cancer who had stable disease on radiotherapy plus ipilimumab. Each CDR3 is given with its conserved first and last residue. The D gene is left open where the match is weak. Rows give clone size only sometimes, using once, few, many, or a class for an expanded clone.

CDR3: CASSIETPGNTIYF
DNA: TGTGCCAGTAGTATTGAGACACCCGGAAACACCATATATTTT
size: -
V: TRBV19
D: -
J: TRBJ1-3
length: 14

CDR3: CASSFAGTGVTQYF
DNA: TGTGCCAGCAGTTTCGCCGGGACAGGGGTGACCCAGTACTTC
size: -
V: TRBV28
D: TRBD1
J: TRBJ2-5
length: 14

CDR3: CAISEVLKETQYF
DNA: TGTGCCATCAGTGAAGTGTTAAAAGAGACCCAGTACTTC
size: -
V: TRBV10-3
D: -
J: TRBJ2-5
length: 13

CDR3: CASSPGALNQPQHF
DNA: TGTGCCAGCTCACCAGGAGCCCTTAATCAGCCCCAGCATTTT
size: -
V: TRBV18
D: -
J: TRBJ1-5
length: 14

CDR3: CASSLEGTSGSYEQYF
DNA: TGTGCCAGCAGCTTAGAAGGGACTAGCGGGTCCTACGAGCAGTACTTC
size: few
V: TRBV7-2
D: TRBD2
J: TRBJ2-7
length: 16

CDR3: CASSSSRLANEQFF
DNA: TGTGCCAGCAGCTCTTCCCGTTTAGCGAATGAGCAGTTCTTC
size: -
V: TRBV7-9
D: -
J: TRBJ2-1
length: 14

CDR3: CASSERDRGGLSVEQYF
DNA: TGCGCCAGCAGTGAGCGGGACAGGGGAGGCCTTTCGGTCGAGCAGTACTTC
size: -
V: TRBV10-2
D: TRBD1
J: TRBJ2-7
length: 17

CDR3: CASSATGVHEQYF
DNA: TGTGCCAGTAGTGCCACCGGGGTACACGAGCAGTACTTC
size: -
V: TRBV19
D: -
J: TRBJ2-7
length: 13

CDR3: CASSPRTGFHEQYF
DNA: TGTGCCAGTAGTCCCCGGACAGGGTTCCACGAGCAGTACTTC
size: -
V: TRBV19
D: TRBD1
J: TRBJ2-7
length: 14

CDR3: CASKRTSGVKETQYF
DNA: TGTGCCAGCAAAAGGACTAGCGGGGTAAAAGAGACCCAGTACTTC
size: -
V: TRBV6-5
D: TRBD2
J: TRBJ2-5
length: 15

CDR3: CASSFGGTGKGLNYGYTF
DNA: TGTGCCAGCAGCTTTGGGGGGACAGGGAAGGGGCTTAACTATGGCTACACCTTC
size: -
V: TRBV7-7
D: TRBD1
J: TRBJ1-2
length: 18

CDR3: CASSQDLYPDRAGGELFF
DNA: TGTGCCAGCAGCCAAGACCTATACCCCGACAGGGCGGGCGGGGAGCTGTTTTTT
size: -
V: TRBV4-2
D: TRBD1
J: TRBJ2-2
length: 18

CDR3: CSVETRGRNTEAFF
DNA: TGCAGCGTTGAGACTAGGGGAAGGAACACTGAAGCTTTCTTT
size: -
V: TRBV29-1
D: -
J: TRBJ1-1
length: 14

CDR3: CAIRGQSSYNEQFF
DNA: TGTGCCATCAGGGGACAGAGCTCCTACAATGAGCAGTTCTTC
size: -
V: TRBV10-3
D: TRBD1
J: TRBJ2-1
length: 14

CDR3: CASSSQNSYEQYF
DNA: TGTGCCAGCAGTAGCCAGAACTCCTACGAGCAGTACTTC
size: -
V: TRBV6-1
D: -
J: TRBJ2-7
length: 13

CDR3: CASSLFPGASGNTIYF
DNA: TGTGCCAGCAGTCTGTTCCCGGGGGCCTCTGGAAACACCATATATTTT
size: few
V: TRBV28
D: -
J: TRBJ1-3
length: 16

CDR3: CASSVSPVMGQGGETQYF
DNA: TGTGCCAGCAGCGTATCGCCGGTGATGGGACAGGGAGGGGAGACCCAGTACTTC
size: -
V: TRBV9
D: TRBD1
J: TRBJ2-5
length: 18

CDR3: CASTITGTANTEAFF
DNA: TGTGCCAGCACCATCACCGGGACAGCGAACACTGAAGCTTTCTTT
size: -
V: TRBV5-5
D: TRBD1
J: TRBJ1-1
length: 15

CDR3: CASSATGGSGNEQFF
DNA: TGTGCCAGCAGCGCTACCGGGGGAAGTGGGAATGAGCAGTTCTTC
size: -
V: TRBV9
D: -
J: TRBJ2-1
length: 15

CDR3: CASSTPYEQYF
DNA: TGCGCCAGCAGCACCCCCTACGAGCAGTACTTC
size: -
V: TRBV5-1
D: -
J: TRBJ2-7
length: 11

CDR3: CASRLRAGDYQETQYF
DNA: TGTGCCAGCAGGCTGAGGGCGGGGGACTATCAAGAGACCCAGTACTTC
size: -
V: TRBV2
D: TRBD2
J: TRBJ2-5
length: 16

CDR3: CASSPYLQGNGYTF
DNA: TGTGCCAGCAGTCCATACTTACAGGGGAATGGCTACACCTTC
size: -
V: TRBV28
D: TRBD1
J: TRBJ1-2
length: 14

CDR3: CASSFFRGPGGNEQFF
DNA: TGTGCCAGCAGCTTTTTTCGGGGGCCCGGAGGCAATGAGCAGTTCTTC
size: -
V: TRBV12-1
D: -
J: TRBJ2-1
length: 16

CDR3: CASSLGGGWNNEQFF
DNA: TGTGCCAGCAGCTTAGGTGGGGGGTGGAACAATGAGCAGTTCTTC
size: -
V: TRBV7-9
D: -
J: TRBJ2-1
length: 15

CDR3: CASSLGTGGEGYTF
DNA: TGTGCCAGCAGCCTTGGGACAGGGGGAGAGGGCTACACCTTC
size: -
V: TRBV7-3
D: TRBD1
J: TRBJ1-2
length: 14

CDR3: CATSRELDPDQPQHF
DNA: TGTGCCACCAGCAGAGAATTGGACCCCGATCAGCCCCAGCATTTT
size: -
V: TRBV15
D: -
J: TRBJ1-5
length: 15

CDR3: CSVERGGVNTGELFF
DNA: TGCAGCGTTGAACGTGGGGGGGTGAACACCGGGGAGCTGTTTTTT
size: once
V: TRBV29-1
D: TRBD2
J: TRBJ2-2
length: 15

CDR3: CASSPGTANYGYTF
DNA: TGTGCCAGCAGCCCCGGGACAGCCAACTATGGCTACACCTTC
size: -
V: TRBV5-4
D: TRBD1
J: TRBJ1-2
length: 14

CDR3: CASSILSTGNYGYTF
DNA: TGTGCCAGTAGTATACTCTCGACAGGCAACTATGGCTACACCTTC
size: -
V: TRBV19
D: -
J: TRBJ1-2
length: 15

CDR3: CASSYGQASSPLHF
DNA: TGTGCCAGCAGTTATGGACAGGCCAGCTCACCCCTCCACTTT
size: -
V: TRBV28
D: TRBD1
J: TRBJ1-6
length: 14

CDR3: CASSPTGRATVNNEQFF
DNA: TGTGCCAGCAGCCCTACCGGGAGGGCCACTGTTAACAATGAGCAGTTCTTC
size: few
V: TRBV7-9
D: TRBD2
J: TRBJ2-1
length: 17

CDR3: CASSPAGTGEEGDEQYF
DNA: TGTGCCAGCAGTCCAGCCGGGACAGGGGAGGAGGGCGACGAGCAGTACTTC
size: -
V: TRBV28
D: TRBD1
J: TRBJ2-7
length: 17

CDR3: CARDGVDGVGDTQYF
DNA: TGTGCCAGAGATGGGGTGGACGGCGTCGGAGATACGCAGTATTTT
size: once
V: TRBV6-5
D: -
J: TRBJ2-3
length: 15

CDR3: CSALDLETQYF
DNA: TGCAGCGCCTTGGATTTAGAGACCCAGTACTTC
size: -
V: TRBV29-1
D: -
J: TRBJ2-5
length: 11

CDR3: CASSLGEYNEQFF
DNA: TGTGCCAGCAGTTTAGGCGAGTACAATGAGCAGTTCTTC
size: -
V: TRBV28
D: -
J: TRBJ2-1
length: 13

CDR3: CAWSASRLAGGYNEQFF
DNA: TGTGCCTGGAGTGCAAGCCGACTAGCGGGGGGCTACAATGAGCAGTTCTTC
size: once
V: TRBV30
D: TRBD2
J: TRBJ2-1
length: 17

CDR3: CASSSHLETGNFREQFF
DNA: TGCGCCAGCAGCTCCCACTTAGAGACAGGGAACTTCAGGGAGCAGTTCTTC
size: -
V: TRBV5-1
D: TRBD1
J: TRBJ2-1
length: 17

CDR3: CASSMGYEQYF
DNA: TGTGCCAGTAGTATGGGGTACGAGCAGTACTTC
size: -
V: TRBV19
D: -
J: TRBJ2-7
length: 11

CDR3: CAWSPDRAAKNIQYF
DNA: TGTGCCTGGAGTCCCGACAGGGCCGCCAAAAACATTCAGTACTTC
size: once
V: TRBV30
D: TRBD1
J: TRBJ2-4
length: 15

CDR3: CASSLLGRYNTEAFF
DNA: TGTGCCAGCAGTTTATTGGGCAGATATAACACTGAAGCTTTCTTT
size: -
V: TRBV27
D: -
J: TRBJ1-1
length: 15

CDR3: CAWNPTKGEAFF
DNA: TGTGCCTGGAATCCCACAAAGGGAGAAGCTTTCTTT
size: -
V: TRBV30
D: -
J: TRBJ1-1
length: 12

CDR3: CASTTGASLNTEAFF
DNA: TGTGCCAGCACCACGGGCGCCAGTCTAAACACTGAAGCTTTCTTT
size: -
V: TRBV5-5
D: -
J: TRBJ1-1
length: 15

CDR3: CASSLGQNYGYTF
DNA: TGCGCCAGCAGCTTGGGGCAGAACTATGGCTACACCTTC
size: -
V: TRBV5-1
D: -
J: TRBJ1-2
length: 13

CDR3: CASSEFPDRDNYGYTF
DNA: TGTGCCAGCAGTGAATTCCCCGACAGGGACAACTATGGCTACACCTTC
size: -
V: TRBV25-1
D: TRBD1
J: TRBJ1-2
length: 16

CDR3: CASSLGVLGQETQYF
DNA: TGTGCCAGCAGCCTTGGGGTATTGGGTCAAGAGACCCAGTACTTC
size: -
V: TRBV7-8
D: -
J: TRBJ2-5
length: 15

CDR3: CAWGRRRAHEKLFF
DNA: TGTGCCTGGGGGAGAAGGAGGGCGCATGAAAAACTGTTTTTT
size: -
V: TRBV30
D: -
J: TRBJ1-4
length: 14

CDR3: CASSYATGANYGYTF
DNA: TGTGCCAGCAGTTATGCGACAGGGGCTAACTATGGCTACACCTTC
size: -
V: TRBV6-5
D: TRBD1
J: TRBJ1-2
length: 15

CDR3: CASMPSGQETQYF
DNA: TGTGCCAGTATGCCATCAGGGCAAGAGACCCAGTACTTC
size: -
V: TRBV19
D: -
J: TRBJ2-5
length: 13